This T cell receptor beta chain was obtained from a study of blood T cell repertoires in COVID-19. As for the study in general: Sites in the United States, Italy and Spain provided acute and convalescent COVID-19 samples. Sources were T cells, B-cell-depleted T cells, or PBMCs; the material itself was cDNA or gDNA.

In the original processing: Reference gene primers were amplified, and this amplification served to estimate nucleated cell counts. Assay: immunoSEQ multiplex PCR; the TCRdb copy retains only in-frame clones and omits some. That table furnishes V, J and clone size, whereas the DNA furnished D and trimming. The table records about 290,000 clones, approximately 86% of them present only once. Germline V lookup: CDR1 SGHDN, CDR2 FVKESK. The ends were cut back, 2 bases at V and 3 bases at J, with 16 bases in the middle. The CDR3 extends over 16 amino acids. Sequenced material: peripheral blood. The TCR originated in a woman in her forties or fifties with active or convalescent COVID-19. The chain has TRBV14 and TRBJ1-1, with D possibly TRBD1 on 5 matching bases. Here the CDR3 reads CASSQILSTRDTEAFF. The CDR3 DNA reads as TGTGCCAGCAGCCAAATCCTATCGACCAGGGACACTGAAGCTTTCTTT.